This T cell receptor (beta chain) emerged from a study of shared clonotypes between healthy human individuals. The study, taken as a whole, reports: Around 5% of naive CD4 clonotypes were shared across four donors.

All of the donors resided in Nashville, Tennessee, and each was a Caucasian adult. Naive CD4+ cells were CD45RA-selected; the remaining cells were memory. In its sample, this clone was seen a few times. Antigen: not known. Across several immunoSEQ plates, the genomic DNA of each subset was split evenly. Method: immunoSEQ multiplex PCR; TCRdb's copy keeps in-frame clones and lacks some. Among a few million clones listed, about 90% were seen once. CDR3 length equals 13 residues. Germline CDR1 reads MDHEN; CDR2 reads SYDVKM. The V segment lost 6 bases and the J segment 7 bases; nucleotides outside the gene matches: 8.

The V call is TRBV28, the J call TRBJ1-2, with TRBD1 matching 7 bases. The sequencing sample was made of naive CD4+ T cells from PBMCs. Described subset: CD45RA+ positively selected. The TCR was taken from a young man in good health. Some clones in this sample may be carry-over from other donors' samples. The CDR3 nucleotides are TGTGCCAGCAGCGGAACAAGGGGGCTTGGCTACACCTTC. Amino acids: CASSGTRGLGYTF.